The source of this TCR beta chain is a study of blood T cell repertoires in COVID-19. Clones were sequenced by immunoSEQ multiplex PCR, and TCRdb holds only the in-frame ones, with some missing. The repertoire consists of under 300,000 clones, with 88% occurring once and the leading ten covering about 3%. Germline V gene lookup returns CDR1 WNHNN and CDR2 SYGVQD (reference sequence). Trimming left V 6 bases short and J 4 bases short, with 22 bases between. The CDR3 contains 16 residues. The sequence was collected from a woman in her 50s who had recovered from COVID-19. This rearrangement joins TRBV10-1 to TRBJ2-7; maybe TRBD2 (6 bases). Sequenced: PBMCs or T cells enriched from blood (not recorded which). The CDR3 coding sequence is TGCGCCAGCAGCGGGGGACCGCCAGAAGGAGGTTACGAGCAGTACTTC. Translated: CASSGGPPEGGYEQYF.